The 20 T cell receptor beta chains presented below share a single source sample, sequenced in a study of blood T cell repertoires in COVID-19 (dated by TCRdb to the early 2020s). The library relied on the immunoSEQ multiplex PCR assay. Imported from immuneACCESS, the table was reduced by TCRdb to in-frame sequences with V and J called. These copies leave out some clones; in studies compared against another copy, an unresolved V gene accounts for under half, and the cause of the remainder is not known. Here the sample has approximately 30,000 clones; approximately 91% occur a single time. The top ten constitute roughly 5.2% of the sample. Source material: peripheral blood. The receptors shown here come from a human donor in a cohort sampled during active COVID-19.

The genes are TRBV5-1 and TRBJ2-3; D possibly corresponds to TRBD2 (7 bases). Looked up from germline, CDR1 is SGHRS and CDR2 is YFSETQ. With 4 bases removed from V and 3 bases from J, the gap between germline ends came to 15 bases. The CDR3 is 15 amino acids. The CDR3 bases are TGCGCCAGCAGCGGATTACAGGGAGGGACAGATACGCAGTATTTT. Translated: CASSGLQGGTDTQYF.

In DNA, the CDR3 is TGTGCCTGGAGATCGGGACAGGGAGCCTATGGCTACACCTTC. Translated, it gives CAWRSGQGAYGYTF. The chain employs TRBV30 and TRBJ1-2, with 9 bases aligning to TRBD1. Losses at the gene ends were 3 bases for V and 4 bases for J; bases not matched to a gene: 6. This CDR3 is built from 14 residues. Germline V gene lookup returns CDR1 GTSNPN and CDR2 SVGIG (reference sequence).

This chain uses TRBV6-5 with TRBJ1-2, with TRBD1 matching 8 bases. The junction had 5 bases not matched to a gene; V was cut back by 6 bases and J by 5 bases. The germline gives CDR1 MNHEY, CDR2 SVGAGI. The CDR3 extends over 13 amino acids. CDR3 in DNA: TGTGCCAGCAGAGGACAGGGAGGTTATGGCTACACCTTC. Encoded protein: CASRGQGGYGYTF.

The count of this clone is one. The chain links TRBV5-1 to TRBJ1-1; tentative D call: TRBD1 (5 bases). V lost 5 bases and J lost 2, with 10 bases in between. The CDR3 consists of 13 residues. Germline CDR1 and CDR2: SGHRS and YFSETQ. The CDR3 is CASRGQPNTEAFF. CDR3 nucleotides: TGCGCCAGCAGGGGGCAGCCCAACACTGAAGCTTTCTTT.

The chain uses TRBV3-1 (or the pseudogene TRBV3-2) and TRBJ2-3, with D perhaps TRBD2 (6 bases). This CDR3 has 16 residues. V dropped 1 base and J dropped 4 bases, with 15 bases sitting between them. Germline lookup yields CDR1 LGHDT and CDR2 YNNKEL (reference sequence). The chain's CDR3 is CASSQVLGRGPDTQYF. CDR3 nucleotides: TGTGCCAGCAGCCAAGTGTTAGGGCGGGGCCCAGATACGCAGTATTTT.

In nucleotides, the CDR3 is TGTGCCAGTATTGAGACAGGGGTGAACACTGAAGCTTTCTTT. Its translation is CASIETGVNTEAFF. The V call is TRBV19, the J call TRBJ1-1; 8 bases fit TRBD1. The length of the CDR3 is 14 residues. With 7 bases clipped from V and 0 bases from J, the junction kept 4 bases outside the gene matches. CDR1 is LNHDA, CDR2 SQIVND, per germline (reference sequence). Looking up the rest from reference TRBV19 and TRBJ1-1 gives the full variable domain: DGGITQSPKYLFRKEGQNVTLSCEQNLNHDAMYWYRQDPGQGLRLIYYSQIVNDFQKGDIAEGYSVSREKKESFPLTVTSAQKNPTAFYLCASIETGVNTEAFFGQGTRLTVV.

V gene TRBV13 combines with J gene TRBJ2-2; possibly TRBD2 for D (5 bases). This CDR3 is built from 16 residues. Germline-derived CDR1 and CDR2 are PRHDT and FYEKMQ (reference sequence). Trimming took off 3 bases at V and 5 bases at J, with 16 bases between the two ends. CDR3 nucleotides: TGTGCCAGCAGCTTTGTTGCGAGGGCCATAACCGGGGAGCTGTTTTTT. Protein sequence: CASSFVARAITGELFF. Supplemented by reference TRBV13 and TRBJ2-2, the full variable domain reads AAGVIQSPRHLIKEKRETATLKCYPIPRHDTVYWYQQGPGQDPQFLISFYEKMQSDKGSIPDRFSAQQFSDYHSELNMSSLELGDSALYFCASSFVARAITGELFFGEGSRLTVL.

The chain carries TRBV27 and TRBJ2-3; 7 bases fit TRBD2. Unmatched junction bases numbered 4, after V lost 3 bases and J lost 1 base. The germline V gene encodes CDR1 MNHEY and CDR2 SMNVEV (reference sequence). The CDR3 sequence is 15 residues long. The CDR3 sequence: CASSFQRGGTDTQYF. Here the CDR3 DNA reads TGTGCCAGCAGTTTCCAGCGGGGTGGCACAGATACGCAGTATTTT.

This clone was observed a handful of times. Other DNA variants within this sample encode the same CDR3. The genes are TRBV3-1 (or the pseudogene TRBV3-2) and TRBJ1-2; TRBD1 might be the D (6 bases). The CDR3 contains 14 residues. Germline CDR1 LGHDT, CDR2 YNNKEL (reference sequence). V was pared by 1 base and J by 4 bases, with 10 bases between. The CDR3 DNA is TGTGCCAGCAGCCAAGGTCGGACAGTCTATGGCTACACCTTC. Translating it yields CASSQGRTVYGYTF.

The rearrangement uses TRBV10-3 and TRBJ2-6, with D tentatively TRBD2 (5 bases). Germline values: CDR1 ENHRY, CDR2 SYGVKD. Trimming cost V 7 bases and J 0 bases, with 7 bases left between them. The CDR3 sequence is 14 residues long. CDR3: CAITGGSGANVLTF. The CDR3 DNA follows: TGTGCCATCACAGGAGGCTCTGGGGCCAACGTCCTGACTTTC.

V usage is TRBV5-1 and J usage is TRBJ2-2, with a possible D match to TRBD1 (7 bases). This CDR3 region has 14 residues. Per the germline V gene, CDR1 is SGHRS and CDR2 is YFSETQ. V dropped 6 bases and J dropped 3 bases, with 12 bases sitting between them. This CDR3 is CASTPGGYTGELFF. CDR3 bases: TGCGCCAGCACCCCAGGGGGGTACACCGGGGAGCTGTTTTTT.

Here the CDR3 reads CASSRGPAGGPNEQFF. The CDR3 DNA sequence: TGCGCCAGCAGCCGGGGCCCAGCGGGAGGGCCCAATGAGCAGTTCTTC. The chain combines TRBV5-1 with TRBJ2-1; 10 positions match TRBD2. V was clipped by 4 bases and J by 6 bases; unmatched bases: 10. CDR3 length: 16 residues. Germline lookup yields CDR1 SGHRS and CDR2 YFSETQ.

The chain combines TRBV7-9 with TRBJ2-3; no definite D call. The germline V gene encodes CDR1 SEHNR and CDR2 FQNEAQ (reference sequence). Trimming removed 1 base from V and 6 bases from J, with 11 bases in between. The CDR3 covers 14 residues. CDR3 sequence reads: CASSLGLAPDTQYF. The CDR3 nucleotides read TGTGCCAGCAGCTTAGGACTCGCCCCCGATACGCAGTATTTT.

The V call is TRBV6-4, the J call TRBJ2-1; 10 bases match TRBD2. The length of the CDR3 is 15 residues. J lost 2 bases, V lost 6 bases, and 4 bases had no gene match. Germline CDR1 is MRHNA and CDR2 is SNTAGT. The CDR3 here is CASSTSGATYNEQFF. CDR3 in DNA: TGTGCCAGCAGCACTAGCGGGGCCACCTACAATGAGCAGTTCTTC.

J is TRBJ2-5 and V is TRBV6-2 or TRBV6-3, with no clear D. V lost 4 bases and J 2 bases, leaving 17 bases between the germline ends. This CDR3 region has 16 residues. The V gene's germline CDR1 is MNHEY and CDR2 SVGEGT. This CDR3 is CASSFALDSIQETQYF. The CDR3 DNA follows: TGTGCCAGCAGTTTTGCCCTTGACTCCATACAAGAGACCCAGTACTTC.

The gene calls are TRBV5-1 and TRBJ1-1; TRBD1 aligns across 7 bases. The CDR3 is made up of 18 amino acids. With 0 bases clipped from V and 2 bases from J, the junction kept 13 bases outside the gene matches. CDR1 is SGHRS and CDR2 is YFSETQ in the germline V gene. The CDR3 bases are TGCGCCAGCAGCTTGGAGGGCGGCAGGGGGAGGAGAAACACTGAAGCTTTCTTT. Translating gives CASSLEGGRGRRNTEAFF.

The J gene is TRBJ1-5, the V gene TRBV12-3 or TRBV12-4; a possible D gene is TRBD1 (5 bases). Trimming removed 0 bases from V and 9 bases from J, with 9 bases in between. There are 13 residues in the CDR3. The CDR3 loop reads CASSLANGGPQHF. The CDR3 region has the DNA TGTGCCAGCAGTTTAGCGAACGGGGGGCCCCAGCATTTT.

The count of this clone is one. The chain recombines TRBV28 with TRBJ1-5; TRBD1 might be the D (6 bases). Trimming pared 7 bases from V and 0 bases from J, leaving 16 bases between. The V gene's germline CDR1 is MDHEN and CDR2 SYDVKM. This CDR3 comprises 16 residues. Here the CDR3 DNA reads TGTGCCAGCATCCCAGGCGGGGGCAATAGCAATCAGCCCCAGCATTTT. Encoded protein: CASIPGGGNSNQPQHF.

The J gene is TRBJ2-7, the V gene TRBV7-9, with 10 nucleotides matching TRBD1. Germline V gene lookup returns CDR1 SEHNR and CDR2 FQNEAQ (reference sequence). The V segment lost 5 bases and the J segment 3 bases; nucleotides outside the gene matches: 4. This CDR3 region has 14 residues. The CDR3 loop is CASSPTGGDYEQYV. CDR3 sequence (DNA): TGTGCCAGCAGCCCGACAGGGGGCGACTACGAGCAGTACGTC.

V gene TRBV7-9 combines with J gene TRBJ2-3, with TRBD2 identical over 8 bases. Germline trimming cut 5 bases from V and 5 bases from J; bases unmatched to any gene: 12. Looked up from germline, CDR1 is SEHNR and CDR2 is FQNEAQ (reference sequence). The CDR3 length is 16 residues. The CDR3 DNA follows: TGTGCCAGCAGCCAGCGCCGCGGGGGGATTGGAGATACGCAGTATTTT. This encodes CASSQRRGGIGDTQYF.